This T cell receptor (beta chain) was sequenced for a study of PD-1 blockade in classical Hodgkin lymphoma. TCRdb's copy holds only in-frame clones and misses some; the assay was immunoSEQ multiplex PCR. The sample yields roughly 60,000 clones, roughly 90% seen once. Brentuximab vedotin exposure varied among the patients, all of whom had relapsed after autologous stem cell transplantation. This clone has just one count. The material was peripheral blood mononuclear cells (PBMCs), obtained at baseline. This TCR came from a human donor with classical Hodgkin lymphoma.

The CDR3 DNA reads TGTGCCAGCTCACCCACGGGGGGGCAAGGAGATACGCAGTATTTT. Encoded protein: CASSPTGGQGDTQYF. The genes are TRBV18 and TRBJ2-3, with TRBD2 matching 8 bases. This CDR3 spans 15 amino acids. The V and J ends lost 3 bases and 5 bases, in that order; junction bases with no gene match: 7. Germline CDR1 reads KGHSH; CDR2 reads LQKENI.